A selection of T cell receptor beta chains follows, all from one sample in a study of blood T cell repertoires in COVID-19. The table came from immunoSEQ multiplex PCR; TCRdb's copy has only in-frame clones and leaves some out. Of about 350,000 clones detected, 86% appear once; the ten largest clones hold under 8.5%. Input material: peripheral blood. Source of these receptors: a woman aged 60-75 years with COVID-19, enrolled during active disease. Each CDR3 is given with its conserved first and last residue. Fields, in order: D gene, V gene, clone size, J gene, CDR3 length, CDR3 DNA, CDR3 protein. A D gene is named only where the DNA matches it firmly. Rows may omit the clone size; those that give it use once, few, many or a size class.

>-|TRBV27|once|TRBJ2-7|15
TGTGCCAGCAGTCCGAAATCCTGGGGCGCTTGGGAGCAGTACTTC
CASSPKSWGAWEQYF
>TRBD1|TRBV29-1|-|TRBJ1-1|13
TGCAGCGTTGAGGGACAGATAAACACTGAAGCTTTCTTT
CSVEGQINTEAFF
>-|TRBV5-1|-|TRBJ1-1|16
TGCGCCAGCAGCTTGGTGTTAGTCAGGGGGAACACTGAAGCTTTCTTT
CASSLVLVRGNTEAFF
>TRBD1|TRBV30|-|TRBJ2-2|15
TGTGCCTGGAGCCCCGGGACAGGGGCTCCCGGGGAGCTGTTTTTT
CAWSPGTGAPGELFF
>-|TRBV10-2|-|TRBJ1-1|14
TGCGCCAGCAAAATGGGACACCCGAACACTGAAGCTTTCTTT
CASKMGHPNTEAFF
>TRBD1|TRBV5-4|many|TRBJ1-4|15
TGTGCCAGCAGCCCCGACAGGGGGCATATTGAAAAACTGTTTTTT
CASSPDRGHIEKLFF
>-|TRBV13|-|TRBJ2-3|16
TGTGCCAGCAGCTCCACGATATCTACCCGGACAGATACGCAGTATTTT
CASSSTISTRTDTQYF
>TRBD1|TRBV15|few|TRBJ1-4|15
TGTGCCACCAGCAGGGGACAGGGATTTGATGAAAAACTGTTTTTT
CATSRGQGFDEKLFF
>TRBD1|TRBV7-9|-|TRBJ2-6|15
TGTGCCAGCAGCCGAGGACAGGCTGGGGCCAACGTCCTGACTTTC
CASSRGQAGANVLTF
>TRBD1|TRBV7-2|-|TRBJ2-1|16
TGTGCCAGCAGCTCCGGGACAGCGGCATCGATAGATGAGCAGTTCTTC
CASSSGTAASIDEQFF
>TRBD2|TRBV11-3|-|TRBJ2-1|17
TGTGCCAGCAGCTTAGACCCTCTAGCGGGGCTACACAATGAGCAGTTCTTC
CASSLDPLAGLHNEQFF
>TRBD2|TRBV3-1/TRBV3-2|-|TRBJ2-3|19
TGTGCCAGCAGCCAAAAGTACTGGGCTAGCGGGGGGGTACGAGATACGCAGTATTTT
CASSQKYWASGGVRDTQYF
>-|TRBV7-2|-|TRBJ1-4|15
TGTGCCAGCAGCGCCACAGGGACGGCTAATGAAAAACTGTTTTTT
CASSATGTANEKLFF
>-|TRBV7-6|-|TRBJ2-1|14
TGTGCCAGCAGCCCCCGCCCAGGGGTCAATGAGCAGTTCTTC
CASSPRPGVNEQFF
>-|TRBV29-1|-|TRBJ2-1|12
TGCAGCGTTGGGACAGTGTACAATGAGCAGTTCTTC
CSVGTVYNEQFF
>TRBD1|TRBV29-1|-|TRBJ1-2|15
TGCAGCGTTGAAGACAGGACAGGTCGGGACTATGGCTACACCTTC
CSVEDRTGRDYGYTF
>-|TRBV7-3|once|TRBJ2-7|13
TGTGCCAGCAGTGGCGGGCCCTCCTACGAGCAGTACTTC
CASSGGPSYEQYF
>-|TRBV10-1|-|TRBJ1-1|11
TGCGCCGTAAAAGGGGGGGCTGAAGCTTTCTTT
CAVKGGAEAFF
>-|TRBV27|-|TRBJ2-7|12
TGTGCCAGCAGTTTACGGGGAGAAGAGCAGTACTTC
CASSLRGEEQYF
>-|TRBV13|-|TRBJ2-7|14
TGTGCCAGCAGCCTCTCCGGGTTCTCCTACGAGCAGTACTTC
CASSLSGFSYEQYF
>TRBD2|TRBV7-3|-|TRBJ2-2|14
TGTGCCAGCAGCCCCCGGGCGGGGGGAGGGGAGCTGTTTTTT
CASSPRAGGGELFF
>-|TRBV11-3|-|TRBJ2-7|11
TGTGCCAGCAGCAGGGGTTACGAGCAGTACTTC
CASSRGYEQYF
>TRBD1|TRBV5-1|-|TRBJ2-2|15
TGCGCCAGCAGCTTGGCCCCAGGGGGCACCGGGGAGCTGTTTTTT
CASSLAPGGTGELFF
>TRBD1|TRBV7-8|-|TRBJ1-1|13
TGTGCCAGCAGACCGGGACAGGGTTTGTTTGCTTTCTTT
CASRPGQGLFAFF
>-|TRBV7-2|-|TRBJ2-5|13
TGTGCCAGCAGCTTAATCGTGCAAGAGACCCAGTACTTC
CASSLIVQETQYF
>-|TRBV29-1|-|TRBJ2-5|12
TGCAGCGTAAGACTGCCTCAAGAGACCCAGTACTTC
CSVRLPQETQYF
>-|TRBV7-3|once|TRBJ1-6|18
TGTGCCAGCAGCTCCCGGGACAAGGCCCTCTCCTATAATTCACCCCTCCACTTT
CASSSRDKALSYNSPLHF
>-|TRBV6-5|-|TRBJ1-2|13
TGTGCCAGCAGAGCAGGTAACATGGATGGCTACACCTTC
CASRAGNMDGYTF
>TRBD2|TRBV3-1/TRBV3-2|once|TRBJ2-1|17
TGTGCCAGCAGCCCCTGGCTAGCGGGGAGCTCCTACAATGAGCAGTTCTTC
CASSPWLAGSSYNEQFF
>TRBD1|TRBV29-1|-|TRBJ1-4|15
TGCAGCGTTGATCTGCCATCGACAGGGGGTGAAAAACTGTTTTTT
CSVDLPSTGGEKLFF
>-|TRBV10-2|once|TRBJ1-4|14
TGCGCCAGCGGGTCTGGGGCGGGGGTTGAAAAACTGTTTTTT
CASGSGAGVEKLFF
>-|TRBV12-3/TRBV12-4|-|TRBJ2-3|13
TGTGCCAGCACCCGGGGGAAGGGGGGGACGCAGTATTTT
CASTRGKGGTQYF
>-|TRBV30|-|TRBJ1-2|16
TGTGCCTCCATGGCCTCCGGGGGGATCAGCCCCTATGGCTACACCTTC
CASMASGGISPYGYTF
>TRBD1|TRBV27|many|TRBJ2-7|13
TGTGCCAGCAGTTGGTCCCGACAGGGCGAGCAGTACTTC
CASSWSRQGEQYF